This T cell receptor (beta chain) originates from a study of blood T cell repertoires in COVID-19. The overall study: Sample material is recorded as cDNA or gDNA derived from T cells, B-cell-depleted T cells, or PBMCs.

The study drew participants aged about 18 to 89 years from some 24 US areas. Researchers sorted participants into cohorts using their self-reported clinical history. In germline, CDR1 is SGDLS, CDR2 YYNGEE. Trimming pared 3 bases from V and 4 bases from J, leaving 12 bases between. The CDR3 contains 14 residues. As originally analysed: Counts of nucleated cells, estimated from reference gene primer amplification, were obtained. Produced via immunoSEQ multiplex PCR; TCRdb's table is partial and in-frame only. V, J and clone size are those of that table, while D and trimming were read from the DNA. Of 360,000 or so clones listed, 85% to 90% are singletons.

Sequenced material: PBMCs or T cells enriched from blood (not recorded which). This receptor was taken from a woman aged 25 to 39 who had recovered from COVID-19. V is TRBV9 and J is TRBJ2-3; D gene ambiguous. Here the CDR3 DNA reads TGTGCCAGCAGCGCCGACATCCCCCCAGATACGCAGTATTTT. Protein product: CASSADIPPDTQYF.